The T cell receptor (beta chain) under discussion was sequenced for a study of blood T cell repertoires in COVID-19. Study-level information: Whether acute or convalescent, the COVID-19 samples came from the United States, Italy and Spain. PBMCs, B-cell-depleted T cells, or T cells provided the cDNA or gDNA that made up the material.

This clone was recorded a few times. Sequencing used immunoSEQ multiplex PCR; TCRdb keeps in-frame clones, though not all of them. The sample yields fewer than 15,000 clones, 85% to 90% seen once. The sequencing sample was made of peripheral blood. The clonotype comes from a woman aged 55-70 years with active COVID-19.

CDR3 DNA: TGTGCCAGCAGCCCCCAAGGCGGGAACATCTACAATGAGCAGTTCTTC. It yields the protein CASSPQGGNIYNEQFF. The chain has TRBV7-2 and TRBJ2-1; perhaps TRBD2 as D (6 bases). V lost 5 bases and J lost 3, with 17 bases in between. This CDR3 is 16 amino acids long. Germline loops: CDR1 SGHTA, CDR2 FQGNSA.